Following are 15 T cell receptor beta chains from one sample sequenced in a study of molecular identifiers for immune sequencing clone quantification. Via MiXCR, TCRdb re-called the PCR reads, giving one row per CDR3 protein. The sample yields some 91,000 distinct CDR3 sequences, 20% to 25% seen once. The sample comprised naive CD8+ T cells from blood, with Jurkat cell RNA spiked in. As to subset: FACS-sorted CD8+CD4-CCR7+CD45RA+ naive T cells. These receptors originate from a human donor in good health. Some libraries in this study had Jurkat cell RNA spiked in.

V usage is TRBV6-6 and J usage is TRBJ2-1; 8 nucleotides match TRBD2. The V and J ends lost 6 bases and 3 bases, in that order; junction bases with no gene match: 13. The germline CDR1 and CDR2 sequences are MNHNY and SVGAGI (reference sequence). The CDR3 length is 17 residues. This chain's CDR3 is CASSLEIGTRYYNEQFF. CDR3 sequence (DNA): TGTGCCAGCAGCCTGGAGATCGGGACTAGATACTACAATGAGCAGTTCTTC.

The sample holds many counts of this clonotype. The V gene is TRBV28, the J gene TRBJ2-7; D is unclear. V shed 5 bases and J shed 4 bases, with 9 bases lying between them. Per the germline V gene, CDR1 is MDHEN and CDR2 is SYDVKM. The CDR3 spans 12 residues. CDR3 coding DNA: TGTGCCAGCAGTACCCCGGCTTACGAGCAGTACTTC. It codes for CASSTPAYEQYF.

This clonotype was counted ten times or more. The chain is built from TRBV30 and TRBJ2-5; D tentatively reads TRBD1 or TRBD2 (5 bases each). The CDR3 is 10 residues long. V lost 5 bases and J lost 5, with 6 bases in between. Germline V CDR1 and CDR2: GTSNPN, SVGIG (reference sequence). The DNA for the CDR3 is TGTGCCTGGTGGGGGGAGACCCAGTACTTC. Translating it yields CAWWGETQYF.

In this sample, this clonotype turned up many times. The V call is TRBV7-9, the J call TRBJ2-4; TRBD2 might be the D (5 bases). The CDR3 has 16 amino acids. V lost 5 bases, J lost 4 bases, and 18 bases lay in between. Germline CDR1 and CDR2: SEHNR and FQNEAQ (reference sequence). The CDR3 protein is CASSPRRWTQKNIQYF. The CDR3 DNA is TGTGCCAGCAGCCCCCGGCGATGGACTCAAAAAAACATTCAGTACTTC. Drawing the rest from reference TRBV7-9 and TRBJ2-4, the complete variable domain is DTGVSQNPRHKITKRGQNVTFRCDPISEHNRLYWYRQTLGQGPEFLTYFQNEAQLEKSRLLSDRFSAERPKGSFSTLEIQRTEQGDSAMYLCASSPRRWTQKNIQYFGAGTRLSVL.

In its sample, this clonotype was seen a few times. The chain employs TRBV6-5 and TRBJ2-7; D is unresolved. The CDR3 contains 13 residues. CDR1 is MNHEY and CDR2 is SVGAGI in the germline V gene. V shed 0 bases and J shed 3 bases, with 6 bases lying between them. The chain's CDR3 is CASSYSYSYEQYF. For the CDR3, the DNA is TGTGCCAGCAGTTACTCTTACAGCTACGAGCAGTACTTC.

This clonotype was seen at least ten times. This sequence joins TRBV7-2 and TRBJ1-1; the match to TRBD1 covers 8 bases. The germline V gene has CDR1 SGHTA and CDR2 FQGNSA. The CDR3 runs 15 residues. V trimming: 0 bases; J trimming: 1 base; junction bases outside the gene matches: 1. Here the CDR3 DNA reads TGTGCCAGCAGCTTAGCAGGGACAGGGAACACTGAAGCTTTCTTT. It encodes CASSLAGTGNTEAFF.

At least ten counts were recorded for this clonotype. V is TRBV12-3 or TRBV12-4 and J is TRBJ2-3, with TRBD2 identical over 7 bases. V trimming: 3 bases; J trimming: 4 bases; junction bases outside the gene matches: 10. The CDR3 consists of 16 residues. The CDR3 here is CASSFGQGGFADTQYF. The CDR3 DNA reads TGTGCCAGCAGTTTCGGCCAGGGAGGGTTCGCAGATACGCAGTATTTT.

This clonotype was found many times. Here the CDR3 DNA reads TGTGCCAGCAGCAAGGACACCGTCAACACTGAAGCTTTCTTT. This translates into CASSKDTVNTEAFF. The rearrangement links TRBV5-4 to TRBJ1-1; tentatively, D is TRBD1 (5 bases). V shed 4 bases and J shed 2 bases, with 12 bases lying between them. This CDR3 is built from 14 residues. CDR1 is SGHNT, CDR2 YYREEE, per germline (reference sequence).

This clonotype was seen at least ten times. The chain employs TRBV4-1 and TRBJ2-5, with 11 bases aligning to TRBD2. The CDR3 length is 17 residues. V was pared by 0 bases and J by 5 bases, with 8 bases of the junction left unmatched. In germline, CDR1 is MGHRA, CDR2 YSYEKL. The DNA for the CDR3 is TGCGCCAGCAGCCAAGAGAGTAGCGGGGGGGCCCGGGAGACCCAGTACTTC. This codes for CASSQESSGGARETQYF.

This CDR3 reads CASSVGAGVPYEQYF. In nucleotides, the CDR3 is TGTGCCAGCAGCGTAGGTGCGGGAGTTCCCTACGAGCAGTACTTC. The chain carries TRBV9 and TRBJ2-7, with TRBD2 matching 7 bases. Germline V CDR1 and CDR2: SGDLS, YYNGEE. Unmatched junction bases numbered 5, after V lost 0 bases and J lost 2 bases. This CDR3 region has 15 residues. The full variable domain, completed using reference TRBV9 and TRBJ2-7, is DSGVTQTPKHLITATGQRVTLRCSPRSGDLSVYWYQQSLDQGLQFLIQYYNGEERAKGNILERFSAQQFPDLHSELNLSSLELGDSALYFCASSVGAGVPYEQYFGPGTRLTVT.

The V gene is TRBV27, the J gene TRBJ1-1; 10 nucleotides agree with TRBD1. The CDR3 is 15 residues long. Germline CDR1 MNHEY, CDR2 SMNVEV (reference sequence). J lost 4 bases, V lost 5 bases, and 7 bases had no gene match. CDR3 sequence (DNA): TGTGCCAGCAGTCCATCGACAGGGGGCGCCACTGAAGCTTTCTTT. Translating it yields CASSPSTGGATEAFF.

This clonotype was counted at least ten times. The rearrangement uses TRBV13 and TRBJ2-3, with D uncertain. Germline lookup yields CDR1 PRHDT and CDR2 FYEKMQ (reference sequence). V was clipped by 2 bases and J by 2 bases, with 14 bases between them. The CDR3 consists of 16 residues. The CDR3 protein is CASSLLGRDITDTQYF. CDR3 coding DNA: TGTGCCAGCAGCTTACTGGGCAGAGACATCACAGATACGCAGTATTTT.

This clonotype was seen a handful of times. J is TRBJ2-7 and V is TRBV30; 12 positions agree with TRBD1. Per germline, CDR1 GTSNPN and CDR2 SVGIG (reference sequence). This CDR3 has 15 amino acids. J was trimmed by 5 bases and V by 2 bases; bases with no gene match: 7. CDR3 sequence (DNA): TGTGCCTGGAGTCCTGGGACAGGGGGCTACGACGAGCAGTACTTC. Amino acid sequence: CAWSPGTGGYDEQYF.

With regard to this clonotype: Possible read error: a much larger clone is one base away. Lacking the conserved final phenylalanine or tryptophan, this CDR3 likely reflects a read error. The chain links TRBV6-2 or TRBV6-3 to TRBJ1-5; possible D gene TRBD1, 5 bases. Germline V CDR1 and CDR2: MNHEY, SVGEGT. V was trimmed by 7 bases and J by 7 bases, leaving 11 bases between them. This CDR3 region has 12 residues. The CDR3 spells CASKGWEQPQHL. The CDR3 DNA sequence: TGTGCCAGCAAGGGGTGGGAACAGCCCCAGCATCTT.

This clonotype was counted at least ten times. For the CDR3, the DNA is TGCAGCGTCCGCCGGGACGGCGACTACGAGCAGTACTTC. This codes for CSVRRDGDYEQYF. V and J are TRBV29-1 and TRBJ2-7, with D tentatively TRBD1 or TRBD2 (5 bases each). CDR1 is SQVTM and CDR2 is ANQGSEA in the germline V gene. Trimming took off 6 bases at V and 3 bases at J, with 15 bases between the two ends. CDR3 length: 13 residues.